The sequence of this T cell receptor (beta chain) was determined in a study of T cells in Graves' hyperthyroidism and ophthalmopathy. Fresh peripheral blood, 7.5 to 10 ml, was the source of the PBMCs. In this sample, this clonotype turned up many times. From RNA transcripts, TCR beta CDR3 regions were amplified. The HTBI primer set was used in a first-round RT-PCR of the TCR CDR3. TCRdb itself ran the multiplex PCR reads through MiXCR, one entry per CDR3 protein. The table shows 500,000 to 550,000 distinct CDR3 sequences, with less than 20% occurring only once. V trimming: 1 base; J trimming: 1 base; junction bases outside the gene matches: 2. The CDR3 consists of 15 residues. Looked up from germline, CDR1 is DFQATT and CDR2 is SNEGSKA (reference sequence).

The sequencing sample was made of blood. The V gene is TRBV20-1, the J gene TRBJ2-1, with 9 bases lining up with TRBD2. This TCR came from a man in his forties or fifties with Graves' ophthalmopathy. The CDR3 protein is CSARVTSGSYNEQFF. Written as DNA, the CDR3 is TGCAGTGCTAGAGTGACTAGCGGATCCTACAATGAGCAGTTCTTC.